This T cell receptor (beta chain) was identified in a study of CD8+CD57+ T cells in acquired aplastic anemia. Overall study context: DNA from sorted CD4+ and CD8+ cells averaged approximately 2.9 ug.

Study-wide findings and caveats: Patients and healthy controls showed no significant CD8+ Simpson's diversity difference.

The CDR3 has 13 residues. Germline V gives CDR1 LGHNA, CDR2 YNFKEQ. V lost 0 bases, J lost 7 bases, and 9 bases lay in between. Profiling that covered TCR beta VDJ and CDR3 relied on genomic DNA as its template. TCRdb ran MiXCR on the reads and lists one entry per CDR3 protein. The table has some 44,000 distinct CDR3 sequences, roughly two thirds seen once. Note on this clonotype: What it binds is not known.

The chain recombines TRBV4-2 with TRBJ1-2; a possible D gene is TRBD1 (5 bases). The sequenced sample was sorted CD4+, CD8+, or CD8+CD57+ T cells (not recorded which) from PBMCs. The source is a human donor in good health, serving as a control. As DNA, the CDR3 is TGTGCCAGCAGCCAAGATCTGGGGGGTGGCTACACCTTC. Residues: CASSQDLGGGYTF.